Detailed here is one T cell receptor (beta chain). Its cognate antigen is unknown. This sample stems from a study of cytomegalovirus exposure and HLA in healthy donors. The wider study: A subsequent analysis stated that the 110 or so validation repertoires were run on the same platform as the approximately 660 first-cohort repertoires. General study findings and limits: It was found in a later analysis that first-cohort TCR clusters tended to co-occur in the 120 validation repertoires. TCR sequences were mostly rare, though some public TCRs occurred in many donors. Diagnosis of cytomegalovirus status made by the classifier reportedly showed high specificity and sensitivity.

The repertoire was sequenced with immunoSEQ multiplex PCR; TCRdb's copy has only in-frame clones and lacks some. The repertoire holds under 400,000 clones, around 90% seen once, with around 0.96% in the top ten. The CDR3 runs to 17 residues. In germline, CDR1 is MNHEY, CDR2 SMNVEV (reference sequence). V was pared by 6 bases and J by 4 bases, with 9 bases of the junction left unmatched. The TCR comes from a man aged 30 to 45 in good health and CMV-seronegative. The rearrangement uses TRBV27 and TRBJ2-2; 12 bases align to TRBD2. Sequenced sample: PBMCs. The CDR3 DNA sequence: TGTGCCAGCAGGCGGGCTAGCGGGGGGGCAAGCACCGGGGAGCTGTTTTTT. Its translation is CASRRASGGASTGELFF.